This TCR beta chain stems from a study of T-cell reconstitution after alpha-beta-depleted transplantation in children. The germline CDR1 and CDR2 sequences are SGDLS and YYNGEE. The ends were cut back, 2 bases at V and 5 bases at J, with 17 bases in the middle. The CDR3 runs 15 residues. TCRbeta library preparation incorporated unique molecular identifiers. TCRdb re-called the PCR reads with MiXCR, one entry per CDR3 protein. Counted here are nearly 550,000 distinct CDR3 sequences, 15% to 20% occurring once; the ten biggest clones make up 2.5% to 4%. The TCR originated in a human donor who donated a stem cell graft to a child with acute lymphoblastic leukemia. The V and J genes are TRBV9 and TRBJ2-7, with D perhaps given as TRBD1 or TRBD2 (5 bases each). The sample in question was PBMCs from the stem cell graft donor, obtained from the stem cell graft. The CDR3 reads CASSVGDRWADEQYF. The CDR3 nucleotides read TGTGCCAGCAGCGTGGGGGACCGCTGGGCGGACGAGCAGTACTTC.